A selection of T cell receptor beta chains follows, all from one sample in a study of shared clonotypes between healthy human individuals. Using immunoSEQ multiplex PCR, the repertoire was profiled, and TCRdb retains in-frame clones only, with some absent. Of millions of clones detected, approximately 95% appear once; the ten largest clones hold about 0.39%. The sequenced sample was naive CD4+ T cells from PBMCs. These receptors all stem from a man aged 18 to 30 in good health. Some clones in this sample may be carry-over from other donors' samples. Both conserved end residues are part of each CDR3. The D gene is left open where the match is weak. Clone size is not always given. Where it is, it says once, few, many or a class for expanded clones.

v_gene	len	j_gene	abundance	d_gene	CDR3nt	CDR3aa
TRBV7-9	15	TRBJ1-1	few	NA	TGTGCCAGCAGCTCCCCCAGCCTCAAGAACACTGAAGCTTTCTTT	CASSSPSLKNTEAFF
TRBV6-5	15	TRBJ1-6	NA	NA	TGTGCCAGCACCCAGTACGGTATTAATAATTCACCCCTCCACTTT	CASTQYGINNSPLHF
TRBV6-6	14	TRBJ2-7	once	TRBD1	TGTGCCAGCAGTTACAGGGGGCAGGTATACGAGCAGTACTTC	CASSYRGQVYEQYF
TRBV28	15	TRBJ2-2	NA	NA	TGTGCCAGCAGTTTGTCGGGGAGGCTCAGCGGGGAGCTGTTTTTT	CASSLSGRLSGELFF
TRBV7-2	14	TRBJ2-7	once	NA	TGTGCCAGCAGCTCCGGGACGGGGACCTACGAGCAGTACTTC	CASSSGTGTYEQYF
TRBV5-5	19	TRBJ1-1	NA	TRBD1	TGTGCCAGCAGCCAAATACTACCGGGACAGGGGAGGGAGTACACTGAAGCTTTCTTT	CASSQILPGQGREYTEAFF
TRBV29-1	12	TRBJ2-7	NA	NA	TGCAGCGTTGTCTGGGATGGGTACGAGCAGTACTTC	CSVVWDGYEQYF
TRBV11-2	16	TRBJ2-3	NA	NA	TGTGCCAGCAGCTTCTTCCTACTACAATCCACAGATACGCAGTATTTT	CASSFFLLQSTDTQYF
TRBV9	16	TRBJ1-2	NA	TRBD1	TGTGCCAGCAGCGCGCACCGACAGGGGGCGAACTATGGCTACACCTTC	CASSAHRQGANYGYTF
TRBV5-1	14	TRBJ1-1	NA	NA	TGCGCCAGCAGCTTTGGGCTCATGAACACTGAAGCTTTCTTT	CASSFGLMNTEAFF
TRBV7-9	13	TRBJ1-4	once	NA	TGTGCCAGCGAGAAAGACACCCGGGTGGAACTGTTTTTT	CASEKDTRVELFF
TRBV19	13	TRBJ2-1	NA	NA	TGTGCCAGTAGTATTATCGTGGAGACACAGCAGTTCTTC	CASSIIVETQQFF
TRBV18	13	TRBJ1-1	NA	TRBD1	TGTGCCAGCTCATCCGACACAGGGGGAATTAGTTTCTTT	CASSSDTGGISFF
TRBV4-2	19	TRBJ2-5	NA	TRBD2	TGTGCCAGCAGCCAACGGCTAGCGGGAGAACGGGGGGGCCAAGAGACCCAGTACTTC	CASSQRLAGERGGQETQYF
TRBV28	16	TRBJ2-3	NA	NA	TGTGCCAGCAGTTCGGCTAGCCCAAATTTAACAGATACGCAGTATTTT	CASSSASPNLTDTQYF
TRBV27	14	TRBJ2-6	NA	NA	TGTGCCAGCAGTTCCTCCTCTGGGGCCAACGTCCTGACTTTC	CASSSSSGANVLTF
TRBV7-8	15	TRBJ2-2	NA	TRBD1	TGTGCCAGCAGCTTACAGGGGGCTAACACCGGGGAGCTGTTTTTT	CASSLQGANTGELFF
TRBV4-1	14	TRBJ2-7	NA	TRBD2	TGCGCCAGCAGCCAAGTTGGGCGGGGGAGCGAGCAGTACTTC	CASSQVGRGSEQYF
TRBV5-3	10	TRBJ1-5	NA	NA	TGTGCCAGAAAACACCCGCCCCAGCATTTT	CARKHPPQHF
TRBV28	12	TRBJ1-1	few	TRBD1	TGTGCCAGCAGTTTAAGGGACAGTGAAGCTTTCTTT	CASSLRDSEAFF
TRBV7-2	16	TRBJ2-2	NA	NA	TGTGCCAGCAGCTTATTTGGAAGTCAGAACACCGGGGAGCTGTTTTTT	CASSLFGSQNTGELFF
TRBV29-1	13	TRBJ2-2	NA	NA	TGCAGCGTTATGGGACAAAGCACCGGGGAGCTGTTTTTT	CSVMGQSTGELFF
TRBV27	17	TRBJ1-2	NA	TRBD1	TGTGCCAGCAGTTTCCACGATCGACAGGGAGCTAACTATGGCTACACCTTC	CASSFHDRQGANYGYTF
TRBV18	16	TRBJ2-7	NA	NA	TGTGCCAGCTCACCCTCAGGATCCGGGACGGTTTACGAGCAGTACTTC	CASSPSGSGTVYEQYF
TRBV6-4	15	TRBJ2-2	NA	NA	TGTGCCAGCAGTCGTGGGACCACGAACACCGGGGAGCTGTTTTTT	CASSRGTTNTGELFF
TRBV28	14	TRBJ2-2	NA	NA	TGTGCCAGCAGTTTGGGAGGGAACACCGGGGAGCTGTTTTTT	CASSLGGNTGELFF
TRBV28	16	TRBJ2-7	NA	TRBD2	TGTGCCAGCAGTTTAGCCCCGGGAGGTAGGCCCTACGAGCAGTACTTC	CASSLAPGGRPYEQYF
TRBV11-2	14	TRBJ1-2	NA	TRBD1	TGTGCCAGCAGCTCCCTCCAGGGGGCGACTGGCTACACCTTC	CASSSLQGATGYTF
TRBV10-2	14	TRBJ2-7	NA	TRBD2	TGCGCCAGCAGTGGGGGTAGCGGGGTCTACGAGCAGTACTTC	CASSGGSGVYEQYF
TRBV19	14	TRBJ2-7	NA	TRBD2	TGTGCCAGTAGCCAGCGGGAGGGCCGGTTCGAGCAGTACTTC	CASSQREGRFEQYF
TRBV27	13	TRBJ2-7	NA	NA	TGTGCCAGCAGTTCAGGGGACCAGGGCGAGCAGTACTTC	CASSSGDQGEQYF
TRBV30	13	TRBJ1-1	once	NA	TGTGCCTGGAGCTCCGGGGGGGGCACTGAAGCTTTCTTT	CAWSSGGGTEAFF
TRBV2	15	TRBJ2-6	NA	NA	TGTGCCAGCAGTGAAGGGGGGTCTGGGGCCAACGTCCTGACTTTC	CASSEGGSGANVLTF
TRBV6-5	12	TRBJ1-2	few	TRBD1	TGTGCCAGCAGCTCACAGGGGTCTGGCTACACCTTC	CASSSQGSGYTF
TRBV19	15	TRBJ2-7	NA	NA	TGTGCCAGCAGTTCTCCGGGCCAACTCCCCTACGAGCAGTACTTC	CASSSPGQLPYEQYF
TRBV5-8	14	TRBJ1-4	NA	NA	TGTGCCAGCAGCTTCGAGTGGACTGATGAAAAACTGTTTTTT	CASSFEWTDEKLFF
TRBV7-2	14	TRBJ2-7	NA	TRBD2	TGTGCCAGCAGTTATACTAGCGGGAGGTTCGAGCAGTACTTC	CASSYTSGRFEQYF
TRBV10-1	16	TRBJ2-7	once	NA	TGCGCCAGCATAGGGGCCGCGGCAGCCCATTCCTACGAGCAGTACTTC	CASIGAAAAHSYEQYF
TRBV28	15	TRBJ2-3	NA	TRBD2	TGTGCCAGCAGTCTCGGGACTACTCCCTACGGTACGCAGTATTTT	CASSLGTTPYGTQYF
TRBV4-3	13	TRBJ2-7	once	NA	TGCGCCAGCAGCCAAGAAGGCGGCTACGAGCAGTACTTC	CASSQEGGYEQYF